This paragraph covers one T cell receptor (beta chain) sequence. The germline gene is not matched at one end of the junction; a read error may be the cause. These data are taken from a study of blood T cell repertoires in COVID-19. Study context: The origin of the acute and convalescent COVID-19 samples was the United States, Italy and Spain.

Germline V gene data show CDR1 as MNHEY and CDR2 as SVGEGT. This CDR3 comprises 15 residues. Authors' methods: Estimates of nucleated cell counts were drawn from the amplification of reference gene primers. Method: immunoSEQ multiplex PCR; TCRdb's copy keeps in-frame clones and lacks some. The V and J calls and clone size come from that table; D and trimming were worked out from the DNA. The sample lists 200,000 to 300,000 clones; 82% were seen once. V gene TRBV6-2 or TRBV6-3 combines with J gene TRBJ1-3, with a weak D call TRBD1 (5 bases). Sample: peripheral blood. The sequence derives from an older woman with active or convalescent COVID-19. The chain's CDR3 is CANSYGANSGNTIYF. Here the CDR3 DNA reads TGTGCCAACAGTTACGGGGCGAACTCTGGAAACACCATATATTTT.